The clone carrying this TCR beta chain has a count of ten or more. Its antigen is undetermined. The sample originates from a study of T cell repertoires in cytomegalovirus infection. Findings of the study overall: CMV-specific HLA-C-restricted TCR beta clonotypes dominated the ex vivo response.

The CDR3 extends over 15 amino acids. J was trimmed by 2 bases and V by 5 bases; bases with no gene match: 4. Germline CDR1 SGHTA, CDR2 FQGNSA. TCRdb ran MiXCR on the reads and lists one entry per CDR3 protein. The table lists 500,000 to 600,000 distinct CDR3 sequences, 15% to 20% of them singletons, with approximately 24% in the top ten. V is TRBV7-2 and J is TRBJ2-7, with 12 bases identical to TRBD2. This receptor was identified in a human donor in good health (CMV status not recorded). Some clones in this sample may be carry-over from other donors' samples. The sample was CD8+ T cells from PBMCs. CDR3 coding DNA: TGTGCCAGCAGCCTGCGGACTAGCGGGACCTACGAGCAGTACTTC. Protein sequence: CASSLRTSGTYEQYF.